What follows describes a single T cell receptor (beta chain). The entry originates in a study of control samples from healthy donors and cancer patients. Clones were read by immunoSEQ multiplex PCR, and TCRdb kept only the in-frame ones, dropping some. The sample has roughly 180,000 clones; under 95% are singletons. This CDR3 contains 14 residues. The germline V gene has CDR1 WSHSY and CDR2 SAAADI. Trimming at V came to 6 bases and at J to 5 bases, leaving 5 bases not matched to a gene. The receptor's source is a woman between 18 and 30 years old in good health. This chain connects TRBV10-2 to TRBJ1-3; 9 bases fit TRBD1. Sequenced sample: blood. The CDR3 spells CASRGDRERNTIYF. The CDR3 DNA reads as TGCGCCAGCAGGGGGGACAGGGAGAGAAACACCATATATTTT.